This is a list of T cell receptor beta chains from one sample in a study of blood T cell repertoires in COVID-19. Some clones are missing from TCRdb's copy, which holds only in-frame ones; the method was immunoSEQ multiplex PCR. The sample yields 200,000 to 250,000 clones, about 90% seen once. Material for sequencing was peripheral blood. These receptors all stem from a man under 40 with COVID-19, enrolled during active disease. Both conserved end residues are part of each CDR3. D genes are given only for firm matches. Clone sizes are given selectively: once, few, many, or a class where the clone is expanded.

>TRBJ2-1|16|TRBV7-2|few|TRBD1
TGTGCCAGCAGCTTAGCGGACAGGGGGCCCTACAATGAGCAGTTCTTC
CASSLADRGPYNEQFF
>TRBJ1-2|13|TRBV30|once|.
TGTGCCTGGAGTCGGCAGGGCGGTTATGGCTACACCTTC
CAWSRQGGYGYTF
>TRBJ1-2|14|TRBV7-9|.|TRBD1
TGTGCCAGCAGCCGAGCGGGACAGGGGTATGGCTACACCTTC
CASSRAGQGYGYTF
>TRBJ2-1|16|TRBV5-1|.|TRBD2
TGCGCCAGCAGCTTGGCCGCTAGCGGGACTAACAATGAGCAGTTCTTC
CASSLAASGTNNEQFF
>TRBJ1-1|14|TRBV2|.|TRBD1
TGTGCCAGCAGTTCCCGGACAGGGAACACTGAAGCTTTCTTT
CASSSRTGNTEAFF
>TRBJ1-5|14|TRBV28|.|.
TGTGCCAGCAGCGCGGGAGGGCTCAATCAGCCCCAGCATTTT
CASSAGGLNQPQHF
>TRBJ1-2|13|TRBV18|.|.
TGTGCCAGCTCACCAAGGCAGGGGTATGGCTACACCTTC
CASSPRQGYGYTF
>TRBJ2-7|15|TRBV28|.|.
TGTGCCAGCAGTTTGTCGGGTGGCGAGGGAGGCGAGCAGTACTTC
CASSLSGGEGGEQYF
>TRBJ1-2|13|TRBV6-6|.|.
TGTGCCAGCAGTCACCGACAGGCGTTCGGCTACACCTTC
CASSHRQAFGYTF
>TRBJ1-2|15|TRBV19|.|TRBD1
TGTGCCAGTAGTATAGATCGGGACAGGGATCATGGCTACACCTTC
CASSIDRDRDHGYTF
>TRBJ1-1|13|TRBV3-1/TRBV3-2|.|.
TGTGCCAGCAGCCAGGGGAGGGGGGGGCTGGCCTACTTT
CASSQGRGGLAYF
>TRBJ2-7|14|TRBV28|.|TRBD1
TGTGCCAGCGTCCCAGGGGGATCCTCCTACGAGCAGTACTTC
CASVPGGSSYEQYF
>TRBJ1-5|18|TRBV6-6|.|TRBD1
TGTGCCAGCAGACGACAGGGGGCTGTTGGTGTAAGCAATCAGCCCCAGCATTTT
CASRRQGAVGVSNQPQHF
>TRBJ1-5|15|TRBV15|medium-sized|.
TGTGCCACCAGCAGAGCGGACAGAAGCAATCAGCCCCAGCATTTT
CATSRADRSNQPQHF
>TRBJ2-2|15|TRBV5-6|.|.
TGTGCCAGCAGCTCGACCGGCGCTCGGGCCGGGGAGCTGTTTTTT
CASSSTGARAGELFF
>TRBJ1-3|15|TRBV6-5|.|.
TGTGCCAGCAGTTACGCAGGGAACTCTGGAAACACCATATATTTT
CASSYAGNSGNTIYF
>TRBJ2-2|17|TRBV18|.|.
TGTGCCAGCTCACCGGTCCGGGACACCGGTTTAACCGGGGAGCTGTTTTTT
CASSPVRDTGLTGELFF
>TRBJ2-3|17|TRBV7-6|.|.
TGTGCCAGCAGCTTAGGCCTCTTGCGGGGTGGCACAGATACGCAGTATTTT
CASSLGLLRGGTDTQYF
>TRBJ1-1|12|TRBV18|.|.
TGTGCCAGCTCACCCCTCCGGACTGAAGCTTTCTTT
CASSPLRTEAFF
>TRBJ1-6|14|TRBV5-4|.|.
TGTGCCAGCAGCTTGACAGGGACCGATTCACCCCTCCACTTT
CASSLTGTDSPLHF
>TRBJ1-1|14|TRBV5-4|once|TRBD1
TGTGCCAGCAGGCCACAGGGGCTGAACACTGAAGCTTTCTTT
CASRPQGLNTEAFF
>TRBJ2-1|13|TRBV5-1|.|.
TGCGCCAGCAGCTACGACAGCTACAATGAGCAGTTCTTC
CASSYDSYNEQFF
>TRBJ1-1|15|TRBV7-3|.|.
TGTGCCAGCAGCCCCACAGGGAAGGGGAACACTGAAGCTTTCTTT
CASSPTGKGNTEAFF
>TRBJ2-1|15|TRBV5-1|.|TRBD2
TGCGCCAGCAGTACGCTAGCGGGATTAATTGATGAGCAGTTCTTC
CASSTLAGLIDEQFF
>TRBJ1-1|13|TRBV10-3|.|TRBD1
TGTGCCATCAGTGGAGGGCAGGGGGCTGAAGCTTTCTTT
CAISGGQGAEAFF
>TRBJ1-3|16|TRBV15|.|.
TGTGCCACCAGCAGAGATCGGCAGGGAGGTGGAAACACCATATATTTT
CATSRDRQGGGNTIYF
>TRBJ1-2|15|TRBV6-5|.|.
TGTGCCAGCAGCCCGACAGGACCCGCTAACTATGGCTACACCTTC
CASSPTGPANYGYTF
>TRBJ2-7|15|TRBV2|.|.
TGTGCCAGTGGGGGCGAGGGGGATTTTGTGGGCGAGCAGTACTTC
CASGGEGDFVGEQYF
>TRBJ1-5|12|TRBV19|.|TRBD1
TGTGCCAGCACAGGGGGCAATCAGCCCCAGCATTTT
CASTGGNQPQHF
>TRBJ2-2|18|TRBV4-3|.|TRBD2
TGCGCCAGCAGCCAGTCGACTAGCGGGAGGGCCGGGACCGGGGAGCTGTTTTTT
CASSQSTSGRAGTGELFF
>TRBJ1-5|17|TRBV19|.|TRBD1
TGTGCCAGTAGTAAAGACTCGACAGGGTTCGGCAATCAGCCCCAGCATTTT
CASSKDSTGFGNQPQHF
>TRBJ1-2|16|TRBV4-1|.|TRBD1
TGCGCCAGCAGCCAAGGGACAGGGACCCCGTCCTATGGCTACACCTTC
CASSQGTGTPSYGYTF
>TRBJ2-7|16|TRBV28|.|TRBD2
TGTGCCAGCAGTCTCTCAGCTAGCGGGAGCTGGTACGAGCAGTACTTC
CASSLSASGSWYEQYF
>TRBJ1-2|14|TRBV19|.|TRBD1
TGTGCCAGTAGTATCAGGGGGTCCAACTATGGCTACACCTTC
CASSIRGSNYGYTF
>TRBJ2-1|13|TRBV19|.|.
TGTGCCAGTAGTATAATGGCGGGGTCTGAGCAGTTCTTC
CASSIMAGSEQFF
>TRBJ1-5|15|TRBV27|.|TRBD1
TGTGCCAGCAGTAGACAGGGAGTTGCCAATCAGCCCCAGCATTTT
CASSRQGVANQPQHF
>TRBJ2-7|15|TRBV19|.|.
TGTGCCAGTAGTACCCTGACAGCCTCCAACTTCGAGCAGTACTTC
CASSTLTASNFEQYF
>TRBJ2-3|16|TRBV29-1|.|TRBD1
TGCAGCGTTCACCCGGGACAGGGGGCTAGCACAGATACGCAGTATTTT
CSVHPGQGASTDTQYF
>TRBJ2-7|15|TRBV5-1|.|TRBD2
TGCGCCAGCAGTAGTAGCGGGGGCCCCCCCGACGAGCAGTACTTC
CASSSSGGPPDEQYF
>TRBJ2-1|15|TRBV30|.|.
TGTGCCTGGAGTCGCGGGCTGAGCTCCTACAATGAGCAGTTCTTC
CAWSRGLSSYNEQFF
>TRBJ2-6|15|TRBV18|.|.
TGTGCCAGCTCACCGACAAGCTCTGGGGCCAACGTCCTGACTTTC
CASSPTSSGANVLTF
>TRBJ1-3|19|TRBV21-1|.|.
TGTGCCAGCAGCGCAAACGACCCGACAGGGTATTACTCTGGAAACACCATATATTTT
CASSANDPTGYYSGNTIYF
>TRBJ2-3|16|TRBV5-5|.|TRBD1
TGTGCCAGCAGCTCACCGGACAGGGGTAGCACAGATACGCAGTATTTT
CASSSPDRGSTDTQYF
>TRBJ1-4|13|TRBV7-9|.|TRBD1
TGTGCCAGCAGCTGGGACAGTCCTGAAAAACTGTTTTTT
CASSWDSPEKLFF
>TRBJ1-1|13|TRBV7-9|many|.
TGTGCCAGCAGCCCAAACTTGAACACTGAAGCTTTCTTT
CASSPNLNTEAFF
>TRBJ2-2|16|TRBV5-1|.|TRBD1
TGCGCCAGCAGGAGTACAGGGGTTTCGAACACCGGGGAGCTGTTTTTT
CASRSTGVSNTGELFF